A single sample is the source of the 13 T cell receptor beta chains below, sequenced in a study of T-cell reconstitution after alpha-beta-depleted transplantation in children. Unique molecular identifiers tagged the TCRbeta library. TCRdb passed the PCR reads through MiXCR, listing each CDR3 protein once. The sample lists roughly 500,000 distinct CDR3 sequences, roughly 10% occurring once. This sample comprised PBMCs, obtained before TCRalphabeta/CD19-depleted stem cell transplant. The receptors were sampled from a child younger than 10 with inherited bone marrow failure, due to receive a stem cell transplant.

Many counts were recorded for this clonotype. The chain combines TRBV12-3 or TRBV12-4 with TRBJ2-7; a weak D match, TRBD2 (6 bases). Trimming stripped 3 bases from V and 5 bases from J, with 20 bases between. There are 16 residues in the CDR3. Here the CDR3 reads CASSFSRELWADEQYF. The CDR3 nucleotides are TGTGCCAGCAGTTTTTCGCGGGAACTTTGGGCGGACGAGCAGTACTTC.

Only a few counts were recorded for this clonotype. The chain recombines TRBV7-9 with TRBJ2-7; 7 bases map to TRBD1. This CDR3 is built from 15 residues. Germline V gives CDR1 SEHNR, CDR2 FQNEAQ (reference sequence). The junction had 13 bases not matched to a gene; V was cut back by 5 bases and J by 6 bases. The CDR3 protein is CASSEGLTGWVEQYF. The CDR3 nucleotides read TGTGCCAGCAGCGAAGGGCTGACAGGGTGGGTCGAGCAGTACTTC.

At least ten counts were recorded for this clonotype. This chain joins TRBV6-5 and TRBJ2-1; 7 nucleotides match TRBD2. This CDR3 contains 11 residues. Trimming cost V 11 bases and J 4 bases; bases outside gene matches: 2. Germline CDR1 and CDR2: MNHEY and SVGAGI. The CDR3: CAVGGYNEQFF. The CDR3 DNA reads as TGTGCCGTGGGGGGGTACAATGAGCAGTTCTTC.

A remark on this clonotype: A much larger clone lies a single base off, so this may be a read error. The rearrangement uses TRBV29-1 and TRBJ2-7; D is possibly TRBD2 (5 bases). This CDR3 spans 13 amino acids. The germline V gene has CDR1 SQVTM and CDR2 ANQGSEA. The germline V and J ends were trimmed by 1 base and 9 bases, with 16 bases remaining between them. The CDR3 loop is CSVEGGLRSGQYF. The DNA for the CDR3 is TGCAGCGTTGAAGGAGGTCTGCGGAGCGGGCAGTACTTC.

This clonotype was counted a few times. The V gene is TRBV29-1, the J gene TRBJ2-1; 12 nucleotides agree with TRBD2. Trimming removed 6 bases from V and 4 bases from J; junction bases left unmatched: 10. This CDR3 contains 16 residues. From germline, CDR1 is SQVTM and CDR2 ANQGSEA. The DNA for the CDR3 is TGCAGCGTGGTTCCCTCTAGCGGGAGGGCGTACAATGAGCAGTTCTTC. This translates into CSVVPSSGRAYNEQFF.

This clonotype came up many times. V and J are TRBV20-1 and TRBJ1-2; 9 bases are shared with TRBD1. There are 15 residues in the CDR3. Trimming at V came to 3 bases and at J to 3 bases, leaving 8 bases not matched to a gene. The germline gives CDR1 DFQATT, CDR2 SNEGSKA (reference sequence). The CDR3 DNA reads as TGCAGTGCTAGGGAAACAGGGGGCGCATACTATGGCTACACCTTC. Its translation: CSARETGGAYYGYTF.

This clonotype was counted only a few times. The gene calls are TRBV6-5 and TRBJ1-2, with TRBD1 as a possible D gene (6 bases). Trimming took 10 bases from V and 6 from J, leaving 15 bases between them. The CDR3 spans 12 residues. The germline CDR1 and CDR2 sequences are MNHEY and SVGAGI. The CDR3 spells CATLLQGDGYTF. The CDR3 coding sequence is TGTGCCACCTTACTACAGGGTGATGGCTACACCTTC.

This clonotype was seen a handful of times. J is TRBJ1-1 and V is TRBV7-9; D perhaps matches TRBD1 (5 bases). V lost 4 bases and J lost 5, with 23 bases in between. The CDR3 contains 17 residues. Germline values: CDR1 SEHNR, CDR2 FQNEAQ (reference sequence). This CDR3 reads CASSSPQALRGETEAFF. The CDR3 nucleotides are TGTGCCAGCAGCTCCCCCCAGGCCCTAAGGGGTGAAACTGAAGCTTTCTTT.

This clonotype came up many times. The V and J genes are TRBV29-1 and TRBJ2-3; 8 bases match TRBD2. CDR1 is SQVTM, CDR2 ANQGSEA, per germline. This CDR3 comprises 14 residues. The junction had 7 bases not matched to a gene; V was cut back by 8 bases and J by 0 bases. CDR3 loop: CSSGGTSSTDTQYF. In DNA form, the CDR3 reads TGCAGCTCGGGGGGGACCTCTAGCACAGATACGCAGTATTTT.

At least ten counts were recorded for this clonotype. V and J are TRBV10-3 and TRBJ2-3, with 7 bases lining up with TRBD1. CDR3 size: 15 residues. V was clipped by 3 bases and J by 0 bases; unmatched bases: 3. Germline loops: CDR1 ENHRY, CDR2 SYGVKD. CDR3 DNA: TGTGCCATCAGTGATACGGACAGGAGCACAGATACGCAGTATTTT. Residues: CAISDTDRSTDTQYF.

This clonotype was seen ten or more times. The chain uses TRBV12-3 or TRBV12-4 and TRBJ2-7, with 9 bases that match TRBD1. This CDR3 is built from 14 residues. The V and J ends lost 3 bases and 3 bases, in that order; junction bases with no gene match: 3. The CDR3 sequence is CASSFRDRVYEQYF. As DNA, the CDR3 is TGTGCCAGCAGTTTCCGGGACAGGGTCTACGAGCAGTACTTC.

This clonotype was counted ten times or more. V gene TRBV5-4 combines with J gene TRBJ1-3; D is unclear. Deletions cut 0 bases from V and 3 bases from J, with 10 bases between. In germline, CDR1 is SGHNT, CDR2 YYREEE (reference sequence). There are 15 residues in the CDR3. The CDR3 is CASSLGRARGNTIYF. The CDR3 region has the DNA TGTGCCAGCAGCTTGGGGCGGGCTCGTGGAAACACCATATATTTT.

This clonotype has a count of ten or more. This chain joins TRBV7-9 and TRBJ2-1; D ambiguous. Germline V gene lookup returns CDR1 SEHNR and CDR2 FQNEAQ (reference sequence). V was cut by 5 bases and J by 7 bases, with 15 bases left in between. There are 14 residues in the CDR3. The CDR3, as DNA: TGTGCCAGCAGCCAGGCGTGGGTAGGGAATGAGCAGTTCTTC. Amino acid sequence: CASSQAWVGNEQFF.